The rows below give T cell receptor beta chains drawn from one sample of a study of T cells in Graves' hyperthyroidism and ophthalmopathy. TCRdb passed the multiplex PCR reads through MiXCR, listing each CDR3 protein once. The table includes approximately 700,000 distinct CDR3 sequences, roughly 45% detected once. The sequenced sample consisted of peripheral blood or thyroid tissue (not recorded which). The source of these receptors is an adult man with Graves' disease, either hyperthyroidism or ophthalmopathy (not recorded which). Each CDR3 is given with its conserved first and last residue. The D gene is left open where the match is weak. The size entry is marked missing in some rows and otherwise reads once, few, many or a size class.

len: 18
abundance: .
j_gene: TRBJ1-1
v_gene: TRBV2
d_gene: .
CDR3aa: CASSEEGWAGRFGGEAFF
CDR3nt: TGTGCCAGCAGTGAAGAAGGTTGGGCAGGGAGGTTTGGAGGTGAAGCTTTCTTT

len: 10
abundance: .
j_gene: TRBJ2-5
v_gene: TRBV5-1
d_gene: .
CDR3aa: CASSLGPQYF
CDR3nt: TGTGCCAGCAGCTTGGGGCCCCAGTACTTC

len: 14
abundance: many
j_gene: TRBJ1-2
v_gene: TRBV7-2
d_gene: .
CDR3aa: CASSSRTDGYGYTF
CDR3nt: TGTGCCAGCAGCTCCCGGACAGATGGCTATGGCTACACCTTC

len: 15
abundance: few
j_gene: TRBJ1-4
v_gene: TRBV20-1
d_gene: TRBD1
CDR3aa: CSARSSDRGNEKLFF
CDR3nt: TGCAGTGCTAGATCATCCGACAGGGGAAATGAAAAACTGTTTTTT

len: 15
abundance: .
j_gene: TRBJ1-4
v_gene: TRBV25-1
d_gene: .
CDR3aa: CASSEYGGASEKLFF
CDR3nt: TGTGCCAGCAGTGAATACGGGGGAGCGAGCGAAAAACTGTTTTTT

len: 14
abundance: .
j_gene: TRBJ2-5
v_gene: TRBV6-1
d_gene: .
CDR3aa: CASSSTHIQETQYF
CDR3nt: TGTGCCAGCAGCTCGACACATATCCAAGAGACCCAGTACTTC

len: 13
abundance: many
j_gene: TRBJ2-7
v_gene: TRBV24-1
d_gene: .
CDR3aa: CATSAQGSNEQYF
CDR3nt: TGTGCCACCAGTGCGCAGGGTTCCAACGAGCAGTACTTC

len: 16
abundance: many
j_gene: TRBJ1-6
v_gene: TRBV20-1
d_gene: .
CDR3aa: CSARVHSQGLGSPLHF
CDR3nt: TGCAGTGCTAGAGTCCACTCACAGGGACTCGGATCACCCCTCCACTTT

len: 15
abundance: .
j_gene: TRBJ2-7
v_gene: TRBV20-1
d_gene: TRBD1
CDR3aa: CSANRGLTGGDEQYF
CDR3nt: TGCAGTGCAAACCGAGGGCTAACAGGGGGCGACGAGCAGTACTTC

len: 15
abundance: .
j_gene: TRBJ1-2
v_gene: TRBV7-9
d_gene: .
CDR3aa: CASSRSPLSNYGYTF
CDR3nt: TGTGCCAGCAGCCGGAGCCCCCTATCTAACTATGGCTACACCTTC

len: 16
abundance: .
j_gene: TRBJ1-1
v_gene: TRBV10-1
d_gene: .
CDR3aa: CASSELAGMMNTEAFF
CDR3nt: TGCGCCAGCAGTGAGTTGGCAGGGATGATGAACACTGAAGCTTTCTTT

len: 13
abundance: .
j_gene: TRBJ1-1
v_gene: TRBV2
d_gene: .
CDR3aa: CASSYEWRTEAFF
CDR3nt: TGTGCCAGCAGTTACGAATGGAGAACTGAAGCTTTCTTT

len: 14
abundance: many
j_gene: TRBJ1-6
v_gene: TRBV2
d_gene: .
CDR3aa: CASRVDSFNSPLHF
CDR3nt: TGTGCCAGCAGGGTGGACAGTTTTAATTCACCCCTCCACTTT

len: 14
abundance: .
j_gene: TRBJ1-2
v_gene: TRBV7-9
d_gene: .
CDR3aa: CASSFSPRDNGYTF
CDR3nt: TGTGCCAGCAGCTTTTCGCCCCGTGACAATGGCTACACCTTC

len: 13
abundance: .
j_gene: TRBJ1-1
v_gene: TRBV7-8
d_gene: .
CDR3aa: CASSRFSDTEAFF
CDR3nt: TGTGCCAGCAGCAGGTTTTCGGACACTGAAGCTTTCTTT

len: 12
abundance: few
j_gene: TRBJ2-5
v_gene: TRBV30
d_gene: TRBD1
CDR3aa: CAWSISGGAQYF
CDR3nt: TGTGCCTGGAGTATATCAGGGGGTGCCCAGTACTTC

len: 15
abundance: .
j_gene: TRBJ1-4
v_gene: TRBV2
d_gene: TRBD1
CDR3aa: CARSGQGAVTEKLFF
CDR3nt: TGTGCCAGGAGCGGACAGGGGGCAGTCACTGAAAAACTGTTTTTT

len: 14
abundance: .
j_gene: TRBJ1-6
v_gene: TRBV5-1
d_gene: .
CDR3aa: CASSEGPQSSPLHF
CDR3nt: TGCGCCAGCAGCGAGGGACCTCAAAGCTCACCCCTCCACTTT

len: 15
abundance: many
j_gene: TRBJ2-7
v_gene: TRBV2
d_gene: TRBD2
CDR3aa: CASSHTSGASYEQYF
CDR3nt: TGTGCCAGCAGTCATACTAGCGGAGCCTCCTACGAGCAGTACTTC

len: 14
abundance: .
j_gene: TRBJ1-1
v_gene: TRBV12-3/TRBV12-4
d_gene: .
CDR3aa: CASSLVNMNTEAFF
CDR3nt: TGTGCCAGCAGTTTAGTCAACATGAACACTGAAGCTTTCTTT

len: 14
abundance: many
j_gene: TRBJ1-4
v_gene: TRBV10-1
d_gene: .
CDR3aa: CAIMIDRTNEKLFF
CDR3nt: TGCGCCATCATGATCGACAGAACAAATGAAAAACTGTTTTTT

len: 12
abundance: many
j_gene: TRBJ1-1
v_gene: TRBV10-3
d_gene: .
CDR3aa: CAISERNTEAFF
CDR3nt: TGTGCCATCAGTGAGAGGAACACTGAAGCTTTCTTT

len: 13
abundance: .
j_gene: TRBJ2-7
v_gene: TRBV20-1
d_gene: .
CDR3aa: CSARGDMTYEQYF
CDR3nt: TGCAGTGCTAGAGGGGACATGACCTACGAGCAGTACTTC

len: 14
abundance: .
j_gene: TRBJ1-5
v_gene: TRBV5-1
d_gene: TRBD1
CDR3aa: CASSLGDSNRPQHF
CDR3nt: TGCGCCAGCAGCTTGGGGGACAGCAATCGGCCCCAGCATTTT

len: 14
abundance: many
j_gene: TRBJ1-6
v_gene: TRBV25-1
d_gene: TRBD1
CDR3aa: CARVVGQGNSPLHF
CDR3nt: TGTGCTAGAGTCGTAGGACAGGGTAATTCACCCCTCCACTTT

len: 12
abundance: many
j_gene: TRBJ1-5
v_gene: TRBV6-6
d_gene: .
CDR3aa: CASGGLNQPQHF
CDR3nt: TGTGCCAGTGGGGGGCTCAATCAGCCCCAGCATTTT

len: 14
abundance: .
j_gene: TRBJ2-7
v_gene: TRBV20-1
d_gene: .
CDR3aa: CSAKEGTGTYEQYF
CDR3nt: TGCAGTGCTAAAGAGGGGACTGGCACCTACGAGCAGTACTTC

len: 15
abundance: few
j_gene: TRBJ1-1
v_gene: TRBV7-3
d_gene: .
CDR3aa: CASSLIGAENTEAFF
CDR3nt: TGCGCCAGCAGCTTAATTGGGGCTGAGAACACTGAAGCTTTCTTT

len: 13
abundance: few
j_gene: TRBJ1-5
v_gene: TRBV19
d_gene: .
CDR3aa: CASSIVKDQPQHF
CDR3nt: TGTGCCAGTAGTATAGTCAAGGATCAGCCCCAGCATTTT

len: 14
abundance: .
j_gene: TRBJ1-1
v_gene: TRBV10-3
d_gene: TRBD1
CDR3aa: CAIRGQGKDTEAFF
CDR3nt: TGTGCCATCAGGGGACAGGGTAAGGACACTGAAGCTTTCTTT

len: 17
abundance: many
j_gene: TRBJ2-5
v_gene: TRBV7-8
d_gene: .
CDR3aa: CASSLATPRAVQETQYF
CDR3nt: TGTGCCAGCAGCTTAGCCACCCCCCGGGCTGTCCAAGAGACCCAGTACTTC

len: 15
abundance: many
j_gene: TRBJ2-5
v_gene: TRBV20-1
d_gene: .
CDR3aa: CSARDSGRVKETQYF
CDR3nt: TGCAGTGCTAGAGATAGCGGCAGGGTAAAGGAGACCCAGTACTTC

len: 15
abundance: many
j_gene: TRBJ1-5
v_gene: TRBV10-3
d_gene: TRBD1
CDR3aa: CAISGGQGAGQPQHF
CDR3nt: TGTGCCATCAGTGGGGGCCAGGGGGCAGGACAGCCCCAGCATTTT

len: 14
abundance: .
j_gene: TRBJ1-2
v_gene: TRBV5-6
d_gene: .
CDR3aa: CASSLVGYDYGYTF
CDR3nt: TGTGCCAGCAGCTTGGTAGGGTATGACTATGGCTACACCTTC

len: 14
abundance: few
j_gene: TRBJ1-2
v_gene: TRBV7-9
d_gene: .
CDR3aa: CASSTFDTNYGYTF
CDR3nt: TGTGCCAGCAGCACCTTCGACACTAACTATGGCTACACCTTC

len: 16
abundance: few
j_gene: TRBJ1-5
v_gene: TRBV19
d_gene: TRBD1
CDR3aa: CASSLRQGTGNQPQHF
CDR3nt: TGTGCCAGTAGTCTTCGTCAGGGGACAGGCAATCAGCCCCAGCATTTT

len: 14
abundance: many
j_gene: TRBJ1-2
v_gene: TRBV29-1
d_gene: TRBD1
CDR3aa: CSVAGTGYSNGYTF
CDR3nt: TGCAGCGTTGCCGGGACAGGGTATTCAAATGGCTACACCTTC

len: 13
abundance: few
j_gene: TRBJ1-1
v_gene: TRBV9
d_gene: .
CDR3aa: CASSVGRQPEAFF
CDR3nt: TGTGCCAGCAGCGTTGGGAGACAGCCTGAAGCTTTCTTT

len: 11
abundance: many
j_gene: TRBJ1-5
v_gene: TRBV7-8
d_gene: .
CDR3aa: CASQAGQPQHF
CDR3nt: TGTGCCAGCCAGGCGGGTCAGCCCCAGCATTTT

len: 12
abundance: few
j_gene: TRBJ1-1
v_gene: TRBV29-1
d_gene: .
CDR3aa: CSVEGENTEAFF
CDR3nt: TGCAGCGTTGAAGGAGAGAACACTGAAGCTTTCTTT

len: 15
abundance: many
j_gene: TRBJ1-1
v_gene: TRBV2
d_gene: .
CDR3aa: CASRASVGANTEAFF
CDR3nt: TGTGCCAGCAGAGCCTCGGTGGGAGCGAACACTGAAGCTTTCTTT

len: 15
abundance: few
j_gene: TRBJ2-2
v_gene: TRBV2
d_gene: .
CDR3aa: CASSAHPQNTGELFF
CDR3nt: TGTGCCAGCTCTGCCCATCCCCAGAACACCGGGGAGCTGTTTTTT

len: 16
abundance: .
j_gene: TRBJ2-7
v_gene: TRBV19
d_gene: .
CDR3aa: CASSNPGAVDTYEQYF
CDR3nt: TGTGCCAGTAGTAACCCGGGCGCGGTAGATACCTACGAGCAGTACTTC

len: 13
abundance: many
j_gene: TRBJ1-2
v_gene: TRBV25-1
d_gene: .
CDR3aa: CASPEPRAFGYTF
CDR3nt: TGTGCCAGCCCCGAACCAAGGGCATTCGGCTACACCTTC

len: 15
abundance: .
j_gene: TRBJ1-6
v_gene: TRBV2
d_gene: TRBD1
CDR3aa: CAWSVQDRVNSPLHF
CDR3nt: TGTGCCTGGAGTGTACAAGACAGGGTAAATTCACCCCTCCACTTT